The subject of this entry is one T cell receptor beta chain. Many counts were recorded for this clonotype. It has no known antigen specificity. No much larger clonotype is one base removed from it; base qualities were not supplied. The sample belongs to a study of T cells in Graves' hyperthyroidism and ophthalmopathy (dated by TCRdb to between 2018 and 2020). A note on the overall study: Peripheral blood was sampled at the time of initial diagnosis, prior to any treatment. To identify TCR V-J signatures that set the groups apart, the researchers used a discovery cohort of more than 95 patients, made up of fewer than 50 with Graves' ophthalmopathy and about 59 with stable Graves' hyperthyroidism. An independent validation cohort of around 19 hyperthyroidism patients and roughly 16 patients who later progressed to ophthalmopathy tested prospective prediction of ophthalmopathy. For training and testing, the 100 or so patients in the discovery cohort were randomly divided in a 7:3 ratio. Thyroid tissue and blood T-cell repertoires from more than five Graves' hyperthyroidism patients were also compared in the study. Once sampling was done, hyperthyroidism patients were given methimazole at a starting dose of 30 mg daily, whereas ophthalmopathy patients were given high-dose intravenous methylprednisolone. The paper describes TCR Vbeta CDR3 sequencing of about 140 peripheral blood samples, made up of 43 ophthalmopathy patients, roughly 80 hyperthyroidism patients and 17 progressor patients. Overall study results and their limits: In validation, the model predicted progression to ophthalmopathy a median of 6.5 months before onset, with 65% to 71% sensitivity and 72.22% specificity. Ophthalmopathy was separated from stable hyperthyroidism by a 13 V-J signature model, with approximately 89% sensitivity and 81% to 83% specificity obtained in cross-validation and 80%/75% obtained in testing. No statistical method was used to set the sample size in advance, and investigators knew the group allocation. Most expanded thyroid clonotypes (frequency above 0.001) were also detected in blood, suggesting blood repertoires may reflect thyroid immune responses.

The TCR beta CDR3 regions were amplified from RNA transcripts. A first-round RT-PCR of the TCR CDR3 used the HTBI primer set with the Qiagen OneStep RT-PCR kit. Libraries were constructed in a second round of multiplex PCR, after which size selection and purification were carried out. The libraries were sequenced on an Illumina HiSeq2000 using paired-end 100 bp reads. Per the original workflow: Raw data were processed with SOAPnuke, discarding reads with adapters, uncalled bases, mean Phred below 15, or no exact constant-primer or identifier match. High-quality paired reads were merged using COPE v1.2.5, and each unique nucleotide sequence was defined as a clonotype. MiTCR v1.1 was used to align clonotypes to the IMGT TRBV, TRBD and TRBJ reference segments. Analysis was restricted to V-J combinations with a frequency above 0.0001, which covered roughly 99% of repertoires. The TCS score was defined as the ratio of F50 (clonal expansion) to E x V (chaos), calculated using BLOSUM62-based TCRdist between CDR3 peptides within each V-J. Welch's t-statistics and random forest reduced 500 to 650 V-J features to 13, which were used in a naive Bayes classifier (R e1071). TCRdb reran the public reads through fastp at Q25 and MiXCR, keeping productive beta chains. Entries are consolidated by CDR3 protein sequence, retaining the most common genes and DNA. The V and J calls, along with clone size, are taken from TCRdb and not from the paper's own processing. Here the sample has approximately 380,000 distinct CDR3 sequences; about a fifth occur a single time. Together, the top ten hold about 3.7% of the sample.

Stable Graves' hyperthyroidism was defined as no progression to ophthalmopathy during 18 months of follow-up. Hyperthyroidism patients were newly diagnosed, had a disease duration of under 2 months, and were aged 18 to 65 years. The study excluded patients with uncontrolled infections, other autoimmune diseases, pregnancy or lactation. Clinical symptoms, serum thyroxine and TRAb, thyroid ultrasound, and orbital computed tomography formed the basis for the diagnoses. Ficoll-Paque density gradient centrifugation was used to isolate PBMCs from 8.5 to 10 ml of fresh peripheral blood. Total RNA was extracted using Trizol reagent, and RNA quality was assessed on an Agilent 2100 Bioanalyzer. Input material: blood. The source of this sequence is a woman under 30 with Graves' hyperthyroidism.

CDR3 protein: CAWSVGQGNTEAFF. The DNA is TGTGCCTGGAGTGTAGGACAGGGGAATACTGAAGCTTTCTTT. The chain is assembled from TRBV30 and TRBJ1-1, and TRBD1 matches 9 of the central bases. The germline V gene (reference sequence) supplies CDR1 GTSNPN and CDR2 SVGIG. Trimmed from V: 0 bases; trimmed from J: 5 bases; junction bases lacking a gene match: 4. The CDR3 runs 14 residues from the cysteine to the phenylalanine. The read is trimmed to its CDR3 DNA, 42 bases read in frame from base 1.